This TCR beta chain stems from a study of T cell responses to AZD1222 COVID-19 vaccine. Study-level results: Breadth and depth of Spike-specific TCRs rose after two AZD1222 doses. Researchers took repertoire samples only after the peak T cell response had come. The donor group comprised mostly white British people and more females; the analysis possibly underestimated clonal diversity.

To note about this clone: Its target is not known.

Assay: immunoSEQ multiplex PCR; the TCRdb copy retains only in-frame clones and omits some. The sample yields about 82,000 clones, roughly nine tenths seen once. Here the sequenced sample was peripheral blood, taken on day 0 of AZD1222 vaccination. This clonotype originated in an adult in good health.

This CDR3 reads CASRKDRVDQPQHF. CDR3 nucleotide sequence: TGTGCCAGCAGAAAAGACAGGGTCGATCAGCCCCAGCATTTT. The genes are TRBV6-6 and TRBJ1-5; TRBD1 matches 7 bases. J was trimmed by 5 bases and V by 6 bases; bases with no gene match: 7. CDR1 and CDR2 (germline): MNHNY, SVGAGI (reference sequence). The CDR3 extends over 14 amino acids.